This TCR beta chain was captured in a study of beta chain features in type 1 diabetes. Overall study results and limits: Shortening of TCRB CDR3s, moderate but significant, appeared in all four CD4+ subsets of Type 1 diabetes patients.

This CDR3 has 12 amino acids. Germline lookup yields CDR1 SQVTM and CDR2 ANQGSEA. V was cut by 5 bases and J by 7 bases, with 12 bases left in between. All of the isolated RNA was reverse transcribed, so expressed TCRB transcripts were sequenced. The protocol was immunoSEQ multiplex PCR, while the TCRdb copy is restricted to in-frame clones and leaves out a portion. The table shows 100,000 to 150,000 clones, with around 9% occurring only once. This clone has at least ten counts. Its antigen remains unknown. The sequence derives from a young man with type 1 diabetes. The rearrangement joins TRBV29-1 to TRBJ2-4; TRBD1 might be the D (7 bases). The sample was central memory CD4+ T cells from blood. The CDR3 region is CSVLAGGNIQYF. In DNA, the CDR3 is TGCAGCGTTCTGGCAGGGGGGAACATTCAGTACTTC.